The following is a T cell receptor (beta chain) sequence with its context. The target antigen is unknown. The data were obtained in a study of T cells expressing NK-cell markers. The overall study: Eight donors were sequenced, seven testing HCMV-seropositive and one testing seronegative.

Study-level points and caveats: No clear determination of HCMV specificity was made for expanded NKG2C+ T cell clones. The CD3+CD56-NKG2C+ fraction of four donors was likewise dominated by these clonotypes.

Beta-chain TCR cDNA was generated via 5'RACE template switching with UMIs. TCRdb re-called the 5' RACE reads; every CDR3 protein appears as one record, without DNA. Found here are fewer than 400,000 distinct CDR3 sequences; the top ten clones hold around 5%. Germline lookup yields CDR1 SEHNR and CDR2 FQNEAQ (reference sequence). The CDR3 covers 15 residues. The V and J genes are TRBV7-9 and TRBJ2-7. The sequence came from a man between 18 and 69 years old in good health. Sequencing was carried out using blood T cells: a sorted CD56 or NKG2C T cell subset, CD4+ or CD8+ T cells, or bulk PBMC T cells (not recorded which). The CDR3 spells CASSLWSGGSYEQYF.